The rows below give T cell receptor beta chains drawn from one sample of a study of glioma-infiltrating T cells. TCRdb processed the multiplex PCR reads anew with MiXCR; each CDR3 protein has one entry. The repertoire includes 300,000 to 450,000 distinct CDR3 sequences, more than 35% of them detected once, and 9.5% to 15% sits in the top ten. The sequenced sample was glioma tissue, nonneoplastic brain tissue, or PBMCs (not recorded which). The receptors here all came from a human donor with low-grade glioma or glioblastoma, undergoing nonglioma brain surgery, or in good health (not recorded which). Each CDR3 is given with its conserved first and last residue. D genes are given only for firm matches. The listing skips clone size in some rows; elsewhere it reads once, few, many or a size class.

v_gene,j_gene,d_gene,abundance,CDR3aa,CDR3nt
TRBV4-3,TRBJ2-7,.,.,CASSQDSRLEGYEQYF,TGCGCCAGCAGCCAAGATTCCAGACTAGAGGGATACGAGCAGTACTTC
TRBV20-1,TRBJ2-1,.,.,CSAPRSSQDEQFF,TGCAGTGCTCCCCGGTCTAGCCAGGATGAGCAGTTCTTC
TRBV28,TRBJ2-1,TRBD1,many,CASRGQGFYNEQFF,TGTGCCAGCAGGGGACAGGGGTTCTACAATGAGCAGTTCTTC
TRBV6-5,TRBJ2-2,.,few,CASSYRQTSPNTGELFF,TGTGCCAGCAGTTACCGTCAGACTAGTCCGAACACCGGGGAGCTGTTTTTT
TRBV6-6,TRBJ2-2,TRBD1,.,CASSYRTGGTGELFF,TGTGCCAGCAGTTACCGGACAGGGGGCACCGGGGAGCTGTTTTTT
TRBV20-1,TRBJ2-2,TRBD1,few,CSTGQGDRPNTGELFF,TGCAGTACGGGACAGGGCGATCGTCCGAACACCGGGGAGCTGTTTTTT
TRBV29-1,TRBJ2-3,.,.,CSVEGADTQYF,TGCAGCGTTGAAGGTGCAGATACGCAGTATTTT
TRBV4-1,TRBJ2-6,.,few,CASSQESGSGANVLTF,TGCGCCAGCAGCCAAGAAAGTGGGTCTGGGGCCAACGTCCTGACTTTC
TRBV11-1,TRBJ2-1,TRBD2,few,CASSLSRGGVNEQFF,TGTGCCAGCAGCTTAAGTCGGGGAGGGGTGAATGAGCAGTTCTTC
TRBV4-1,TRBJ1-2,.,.,CASSQDRKYYYGYTF,TGCGCCAGCAGCCAGGACAGAAAGTACTACTATGGCTACACCTTC
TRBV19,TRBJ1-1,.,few,CASSIGTAIDTEAFF,TGTGCCAGTAGTATAGGGACAGCCATAGACACTGAAGCTTTCTTT
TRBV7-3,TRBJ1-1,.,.,CASSLGHPGTEAFF,TGTGCCAGCAGCTTAGGCCACCCGGGGACTGAAGCTTTCTTT
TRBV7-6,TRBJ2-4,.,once,CASSLYICSVLPRQKAKNIQYF,.
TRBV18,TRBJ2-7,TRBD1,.,CASSPWTGEREQYF,TGTGCCAGCTCACCTTGGACAGGGGAGCGCGAGCAGTACTTC
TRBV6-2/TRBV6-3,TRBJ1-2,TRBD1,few,CASRTMGLQGGDGYTF,TGTGCCAGCCGGACGATGGGATTACAGGGGGGCGATGGCTACACCTTC
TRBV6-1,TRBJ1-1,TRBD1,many,CASRARGRRAEAFF,TGTGCCAGCAGAGCCAGGGGGAGGAGGGCTGAAGCTTTCTTT
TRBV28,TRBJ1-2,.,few,CASSPFTGSRNGYTF,TGTGCCAGCAGTCCATTCACAGGGTCGAGGAATGGCTACACCTTC
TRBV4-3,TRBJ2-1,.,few,CASSQEAAHLYNEQFF,TGCGCCAGCAGCCAAGAGGCGGCCCACCTCTACAATGAGCAGTTCTTC
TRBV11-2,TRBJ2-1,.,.,CASSLDGRGTHNEQFF,TGTGCCAGCAGCTTAGACGGCAGGGGAACCCACAATGAGCAGTTCTTC
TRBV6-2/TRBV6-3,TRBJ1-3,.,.,CASSYKAVLTEDYSGNTIYF,TGTGCCAGCAGTTACAAAGCGGTTTTGACAGAGGACTACTCTGGAAACACCATATATTTT
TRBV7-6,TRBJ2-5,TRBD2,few,CASSLAGGVIETQYF,TGTGCCAGCAGCTTGGCGGGAGGCGTGATAGAGACCCAGTACTTC
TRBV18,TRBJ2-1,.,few,CASSRSRDEQFF,TGTGCCAGCTCCAGGAGCCGGGATGAGCAGTTCTTC
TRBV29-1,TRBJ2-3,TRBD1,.,CSGDGTGWSDTQYF,TGCAGCGGTGACGGGACAGGGTGGTCGGATACGCAGTATTTT
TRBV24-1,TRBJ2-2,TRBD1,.,CATSDFRQGSTGELFF,TGTGCCACCAGTGACTTCAGACAGGGGTCCACCGGGGAGCTGTTTTTT
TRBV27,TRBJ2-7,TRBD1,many,CASPPDRAYEQYF,TGTGCCAGCCCACCGGACAGGGCCTACGAGCAGTACTTC
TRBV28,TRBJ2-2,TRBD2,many,CASRTIAGGTGELFF,TGTGCCAGCCGAACGATAGCGGGAGGGACCGGGGAGCTGTTTTTT
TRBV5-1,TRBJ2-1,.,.,CASSLGPGRGEQFF,TGCGCCAGCAGCTTGGGCCCGGGCCGGGGGGAGCAGTTCTTC
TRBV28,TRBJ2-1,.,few,CASSFYLQGTDEQFF,TGTGCCAGCAGTTTTTACCTCCAGGGGACCGATGAGCAGTTCTTC
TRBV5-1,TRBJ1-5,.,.,CASSPGRGPQHF,TGCGCCAGCAGCCCTGGAAGGGGGCCCCAGCATTTT
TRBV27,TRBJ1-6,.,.,CASSIGRVSPLHF,TGTGCCAGCAGTATCGGAAGGGTCTCACCCCTCCACTTT
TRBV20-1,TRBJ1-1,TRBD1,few,CSAFQTGGTEAFF,TGCAGTGCTTTCCAAACAGGGGGCACTGAAGCTTTCTTT
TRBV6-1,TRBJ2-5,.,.,CASSDNKGRRETQYF,TGTGCCAGCAGCGACAACAAGGGGCGACGAGAGACCCAGTACTTC
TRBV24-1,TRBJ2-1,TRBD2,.,CATSDPGAGVNEQFF,TGTGCCACCAGTGATCCCGGGGCGGGAGTAAATGAGCAGTTCTTC
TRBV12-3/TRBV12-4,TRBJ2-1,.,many,CASSWGGGGSSYNEQFF,TGTGCCAGCAGTTGGGGGGGCGGGGGTAGCTCCTACAATGAGCAGTTCTTC
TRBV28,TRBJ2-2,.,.,CASSLYGWGTGELFF,TGTGCCAGCAGTTTGTATGGTTGGGGGACCGGGGAGCTGTTTTTT
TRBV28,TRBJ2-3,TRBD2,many,CASVGGVETDTQYF,TGTGCCAGCGTTGGGGGGGTGGAAACAGATACGCAGTATTTT
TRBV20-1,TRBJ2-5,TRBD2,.,CSARTSQETQYF,TGCAGTGCCCGGACTAGCCAAGAGACCCAGTACTTC
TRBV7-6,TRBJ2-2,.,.,CASSVTGLRTGELFF,TGTGCCAGCAGCGTTACAGGGTTACGCACCGGGGAGCTGTTTTTT
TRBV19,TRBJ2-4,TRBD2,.,CASTMAAGINIQYF,TGTGCCAGTACCATGGCAGCGGGAATAAACATTCAGTACTTC
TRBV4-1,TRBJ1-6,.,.,CASSQDRATNSPLHF,TGCGCCAGCAGCCAAGACCGGGCAACCAATTCACCCCTCCACTTT
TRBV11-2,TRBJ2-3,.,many,CASSTGAASGYTDTQYF,TGTGCCAGCAGCACTGGGGCGGCATCGGGATACACAGATACGCAGTATTTT
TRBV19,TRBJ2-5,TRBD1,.,CASKPSTGKAETQHF,TGTGCCAGTAAGCCCTCGACAGGGAAAGCAGAGACCCAGCACTTC
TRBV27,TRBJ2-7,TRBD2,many,CASTGVSGAREQYF,TGTGCCAGCACCGGAGTTAGCGGGGCTCGGGAGCAGTACTTC
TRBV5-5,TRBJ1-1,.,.,CASSLEPTTEAFF,TGTGCCAGCAGCTTGGAGCCCACCACTGAAGCTTTCTTT
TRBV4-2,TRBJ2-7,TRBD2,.,CASSLVSGSNYEQYF,TGTGCCAGCAGCCTAGTCAGCGGGAGTAATTACGAGCAGTACTTC
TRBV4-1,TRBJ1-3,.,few,CASSQLTESGNTIYF,TGCGCCAGCAGCCAGTTGACCGAATCTGGAAACACCATATATTTT
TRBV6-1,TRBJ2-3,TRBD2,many,CASSHSGGGTDTQYF,TGTGCCAGCAGTCATAGCGGGGGAGGCACAGATACGCAGTATTTT
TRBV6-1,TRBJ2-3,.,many,CASRRELGDTQYF,TGTGCCAGCAGGAGGGAGTTGGGGGATACGCAGTATTTT
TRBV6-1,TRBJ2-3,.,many,CASSPHPLESTDTQYF,TGTGCCAGCAGTCCTCATCCGCTAGAAAGCACAGATACGCAGTATTTT
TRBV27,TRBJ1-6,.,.,CASSRPVGGNSPLYF,TGTGCCAGCAGTCGCCCAGTCGGAGGGAATTCACCCCTATACTTT